One and the same sample provided the 10 T cell receptor beta chains below, sequenced in a study of blood T cell repertoires in COVID-19. The data were produced by immunoSEQ multiplex PCR, yet TCRdb's version contains in-frame clones alone and is incomplete. This repertoire shows approximately 200,000 clones, over 80% found once; its top ten account for about 1.2%. The sequencing input was PBMCs or T cells enriched from blood (not recorded which). These receptors were taken from a man under 40 who had recovered from COVID-19.

This clone is deemed medium-sized. The chain is built from TRBV6-5 and TRBJ2-1; 7 bases match TRBD2. Per germline, CDR1 MNHEY and CDR2 SVGAGI. After removal of 0 bases from V and 3 bases from J, the junction contained 5 bases not matched to a gene. This CDR3 comprises 16 residues. CDR3 amino acids: CASSYSAGEVYNEQFF. In nucleotides, the CDR3 is TGTGCCAGCAGTTACTCGGCGGGAGAGGTCTACAATGAGCAGTTCTTC.

The V and J genes are TRBV19 and TRBJ1-2, with no clear D. Germline V lookup: CDR1 LNHDA, CDR2 SQIVND (reference sequence). Trimming removed 4 bases from V and 0 bases from J, with 9 bases in between. The length of the CDR3 is 14 residues. The CDR3 DNA reads TGTGCCAGTAGTAGCACCGGGGCTAACTATGGCTACACCTTC. It yields the protein CASSSTGANYGYTF.

The rearrangement uses TRBV28 and TRBJ1-2, with 12 bases aligning to TRBD1. V shed 1 base and J 7 bases; nucleotides not matched to a gene: 10. The CDR3 consists of 17 residues. The germline gives CDR1 MDHEN, CDR2 SYDVKM. The CDR3 loop reads CASSLSSGQGAIGGYTF. In DNA, the CDR3 is TGTGCCAGCAGTTTATCATCGGGACAGGGGGCGATCGGTGGCTACACCTTC.

The V and J genes are TRBV27 and TRBJ2-7; TRBD2 agrees at 11 bases. V trimming: 6 bases; J trimming: 3 bases; junction bases outside the gene matches: 7. Looked up from germline, CDR1 is MNHEY and CDR2 is SMNVEV (reference sequence). The CDR3 contains 15 residues. The CDR3 is CASSLQLAGVYEQYF. In DNA, the CDR3 is TGTGCCAGCAGCCTCCAACTAGCGGGAGTCTACGAGCAGTACTTC.

The V gene is TRBV28, the J gene TRBJ2-2; weak D call: TRBD1 (6 bases). This CDR3 is built from 15 residues. Trimming took off 3 bases at V and 3 bases at J, with 11 bases between the two ends. Per the germline V gene, CDR1 is MDHEN and CDR2 is SYDVKM. The CDR3 is CASSLIQGDTGELFF. The CDR3, as DNA: TGTGCCAGCAGTTTGATACAGGGCGACACCGGGGAGCTGTTTTTT. The entire variable domain, with the rest obtained from reference TRBV28 and TRBJ2-2, is as follows: DVKVTQSSRYLVKRTGEKVFLECVQDMDHENMFWYRQDPGLGLRLIYFSYDVKMKEKGDIPEGYSVSREKKERFSLILESASTNQTSMYLCASSLIQGDTGELFFGEGSRLTVL.

V usage is TRBV19 and J usage is TRBJ2-5; the match to TRBD1 covers 7 bases. Looked up from germline, CDR1 is LNHDA and CDR2 is SQIVND (reference sequence). J was trimmed by 2 bases and V by 7 bases; bases with no gene match: 25. The CDR3 spans 20 residues. CDR3 in amino acids: CASKPSKQGFPPAGQETQYF. DNA for the CDR3: TGTGCCAGTAAGCCGTCCAAACAGGGGTTCCCCCCGGCAGGTCAAGAGACCCAGTACTTC.

The chain has TRBV14 and TRBJ2-7; 9 positions agree with TRBD1. CDR3 length equals 15 residues. CDR1 is SGHDN and CDR2 is FVKESK in the germline V gene. The J segment lost 2 bases and the V segment lost 2 bases, leaving 4 bases of the junction unmatched. The CDR3 is CASSQYGTGTYEQYF. CDR3 nucleotide sequence: TGTGCCAGCAGCCAATACGGGACAGGGACCTACGAGCAGTACTTC. Full variable domain (remainder filled in from reference TRBV14 and TRBJ2-7): EAGVTQFPSHSVIEKGQTVTLRCDPISGHDNLYWYRRVMGKEIKFLLHFVKESKQDESGMPNNRFLAERTGGTYSTLKVQPAELEDSGVYFCASSQYGTGTYEQYFGPGTRLTVT.

V and J are TRBV7-2 and TRBJ2-3, with TRBD2 matching 14 bases. The CDR3 is 15 amino acids. Germline V gives CDR1 SGHTA, CDR2 FQGNSA. With 3 bases clipped from V and 11 bases from J, the junction kept 7 bases outside the gene matches. CDR3 bases: TGTGCCAGCAGCTTGACTAGCGGGGGGGCCTTGATGCAGTATTTT. Translated: CASSLTSGGALMQYF. The full variable domain, with the rest looked up from reference TRBV7-2 and TRBJ2-3, is GAGVSQSPSNKVTEKGKDVELRCDPISGHTALYWYRQSLGQGLEFLIYFQGNSAPDKSGLPSDRFSAERTGGSVSTLTIQRTQQEDSAVYLCASSLTSGGALMQYFGPGTRLTVL.

J is TRBJ1-2 and V is TRBV30; 7 nucleotides line up with TRBD1. CDR1 and CDR2 (germline): GTSNPN, SVGIG (reference sequence). There are 15 residues in the CDR3. Trimming removed 3 bases from V and 4 bases from J; junction bases left unmatched: 11. As DNA, the CDR3 is TGTGCCTGGAGAGTCCGACAGGGAGCCCGCTATGGCTACACCTTC. Its protein is CAWRVRQGARYGYTF.

This clone is medium-sized by share. V and J are TRBV7-6 and TRBJ2-1; 14 nucleotides align to TRBD2. Germline CDR1 SGHVS, CDR2 FNYEAQ. The CDR3 runs to 16 residues. V gave up 1 base and J gave up 14 bases; unmatched junction bases: 10. The CDR3 spells CASSLGGATSGRVEFF. In DNA form, the CDR3 reads TGTGCCAGCAGCTTAGGGGGGGCGACTAGCGGGAGGGTCGAGTTCTTC.